This T cell receptor (beta chain) came from a study of shared clonotypes between healthy human individuals. Study conclusions and caveats: Sampling used blood alone; tissue repertoires probably differ. Naive CD4 clonotype sharing across several donors was approximately 5.2%.

About this clone itself: The antigen is unknown.

Using around 180 ng DNA, around 30,000 T cell genomes, the sorted-subset replicate PCRs were run. The method was immunoSEQ multiplex PCR; TCRdb's version includes in-frame clones alone and lacks a portion of them. The table lists some 1,600,000 clones, 95% to 99% of them singletons. J lost 5 bases, V lost 0 bases, and 6 bases had no gene match. The germline gives CDR1 SGDLS, CDR2 YYNGEE. The length of the CDR3 is 15 residues. Sequenced material: naive CD4+ T cells sorted from blood. The subset denotes: CD45RA+ positively selected. The chain has TRBV9 and TRBJ2-3; 7 nucleotides line up with TRBD1. This sequence originates from a man under 40 in good health. This CDR3 is CASSVATGKGDTQYF. CDR3 in DNA: TGTGCCAGCAGCGTAGCGACAGGGAAGGGAGATACGCAGTATTTT.